This T cell receptor (beta chain) was identified in a study of early T cells in non-severe SARS-CoV-2 infection. Study background: Bulk RNA isolated from unsorted whole blood underwent sequencing; chains were not paired.

This clonotype was recorded a few times. The antigen is unknown. Study observations and caveats: VDJdb matching favored anti-spike CD8 responses, missing private and CD4 specificities.

Each cDNA molecule carried a unique molecular identifier. One entry per CDR3 protein results from TCRdb running MiXCR on the 5' RACE reads. The sample lists 50,000 to 60,000 distinct CDR3 sequences, 8% to 13% occurring once. The V end lost 4 bases, the J end lost 3 bases, and 13 bases lay between the germline ends. This CDR3 is 15 amino acids long. Germline CDR1 reads LNHDA; CDR2 reads SQIVND (reference sequence). The rearrangement joins TRBV19 to TRBJ2-1; possibly TRBD1 for D (5 bases). This receptor was obtained from an adult who was a healthcare worker with PCR-confirmed SARS-CoV-2 infection or an uninfected control (not recorded which). The specimen was whole blood. The chain's CDR3 is CASSNTGLYYNEQFF. The DNA of the CDR3 is TGTGCCAGTAGTAATACAGGCCTTTACTACAATGAGCAGTTCTTC. Full variable domain (missing parts from reference TRBV19 and TRBJ2-1): DGGITQSPKYLFRKEGQNVTLSCEQNLNHDAMYWYRQDPGQGLRLIYYSQIVNDFQKGDIAEGYSVSREKKESFPLTVTSAQKNPTAFYLCASSNTGLYYNEQFFGPGTRLTVL.